This record concerns one TCR beta chain sequence. Looked up from germline, CDR1 is SEHNR and CDR2 is FQNEAQ (reference sequence). V trimming: 5 bases; J trimming: 0 bases; junction bases outside the gene matches: 13. The CDR3 sequence is 18 residues long. Methods used by the authors: The authors estimated nucleated cell counts from reference gene primer amplification. Libraries were prepared by immunoSEQ multiplex PCR; TCRdb keeps only in-frame clonotypes and omits some of them. For V, J and clone size, that table is used; D and trimming come from the DNA. Of roughly 250,000 clones in the sample, about 89% were seen once. Participants were placed into cohorts based on the clinical history they reported. The data originate from a study of blood T cell repertoires in COVID-19. Study in general: Whether acute or convalescent, the COVID-19 samples came from the United States, Italy and Spain. Sources were T cells, B-cell-depleted T cells, or PBMCs; the material itself was cDNA or gDNA.

This sequence was found in a human donor in a cohort exposed to, infected with or recovered from COVID-19 (not recorded which). The donor label of this sample is uncertain. The chain links TRBV7-9 to TRBJ1-3, with 7 bases identical to TRBD1. Input material: PBMCs or T cells enriched from blood (not recorded which). Here the CDR3 reads CASSPTGTEPASGNTIYF. The CDR3 DNA reads TGTGCCAGCAGCCCAACCGGGACAGAGCCTGCCTCTGGAAACACCATATATTTT.